Shown below are 31 T cell receptor beta chains from a single sample sequenced in a study of shared clonotypes between healthy human individuals. Some clones are missing from TCRdb's copy, which holds only in-frame ones; the method was immunoSEQ multiplex PCR. The sample carries more than 2,000,000 clones, 80% to 95% recorded once. The source material was naive CD4+ T cells from PBMCs. This sample's subset: CD45RA+ positively selected. The origin of the receptors is a man aged 18-30 years in good health. Some clones in this sample may be carry-over from other donors' samples.

The chain couples TRBV4-1 to TRBJ2-5; D could derive from TRBD1 or TRBD2 (5 bases each). The CDR3 extends over 14 amino acids. V gave up 1 base and J gave up 5 bases, with 11 bases separating them. Germline V gene lookup returns CDR1 MGHRA and CDR2 YSYEKL. The CDR3 loop is CASSQVGGLETQYF. CDR3 DNA sequence: TGCGCCAGCAGCCAAGTTGGGGGATTGGAGACCCAGTACTTC.

The chain is built from TRBV27 and TRBJ1-6; a weak D match, TRBD1 (5 bases). This CDR3 has 17 amino acids. CDR1 MNHEY and CDR2 SMNVEV come from the germline V gene (reference sequence). Trimming removed 3 bases from V and 4 bases from J, with 16 bases in between. The CDR3 sequence: CASSFRDASTYNSPLHF. In DNA, the CDR3 is TGTGCCAGCAGTTTCCGGGACGCCAGCACGTATAATTCACCCCTCCACTTT.

This clone was counted a few times. V usage is TRBV12-5 and J usage is TRBJ1-2, with D uncertain. This CDR3 comprises 13 residues. The V gene's germline CDR1 is LGHNT and CDR2 FRNRAP. Trimming cost V 4 bases and J 7 bases, with 13 bases left between them. CDR3 bases: TGTGCTAGTGGTTCGTCAAACCGGAGTGGCTACACCTTC. It is translated as CASGSSNRSGYTF.

V gene TRBV19 combines with J gene TRBJ1-3; D is uncertain. CDR1 and CDR2 (germline): LNHDA, SQIVND (reference sequence). The CDR3 loop spans 13 amino acids. Trimming cost V 10 bases and J 4 bases, with 14 bases left between them. CDR3 sequence reads: CATKTSLGNTIYF. In nucleotides, the CDR3 is TGTGCCACCAAAACCAGTTTGGGAAACACCATATATTTT.

This sequence joins TRBV7-9 and TRBJ2-2; D might be TRBD2 (6 bases). Trimming cost V 2 bases and J 0 bases, with 10 bases left between them. Per germline, CDR1 SEHNR and CDR2 FQNEAQ (reference sequence). The CDR3 loop spans 16 amino acids. The CDR3 nucleotides read TGTGCCAGCAGCTTATGGGGCGGGGCGAACACCGGGGAGCTGTTTTTT. As protein: CASSLWGGANTGELFF.

This chain connects TRBV5-6 to TRBJ2-1; the match to TRBD1 covers 12 bases. Germline trimming cut 4 bases from V and 8 bases from J; bases unmatched to any gene: 4. Germline CDR1 reads SGHDT; CDR2 reads YYEEEE. This CDR3 region has 14 residues. The CDR3 bases are TGTGCCAGCAGCGGGGGACAGGGGGCTTATGAGCAGTTCTTC. This encodes CASSGGQGAYEQFF.

About this clone: Other DNA sequences in this specimen translate into the identical CDR3. The chain recombines TRBV5-1 with TRBJ2-1; 16 nucleotides align to TRBD2. Germline V lookup: CDR1 SGHRS, CDR2 YFSETQ. Losses at the gene ends were 4 bases for V and 4 bases for J; bases not matched to a gene: 5. The CDR3 has 17 residues. The CDR3 reads CASSPGLAGGLYNEQFF. DNA for the CDR3: TGCGCCAGCAGCCCGGGACTAGCGGGAGGGTTGTACAATGAGCAGTTCTTC.

This clone occurred once. The chain carries TRBV7-2 and TRBJ2-7; D might be TRBD2 (5 bases). This CDR3 contains 15 residues. The germline V gene encodes CDR1 SGHTA and CDR2 FQGNSA. Trimming pared 1 base from V and 2 bases from J, leaving 12 bases between. The CDR3 DNA reads as TGTGCCAGCAGCTTAGAGCCAGCGGCCACCTACGAGCAGTACTTC. It encodes CASSLEPAATYEQYF.

The rearrangement links TRBV5-5 to TRBJ2-5; D is undetermined. Germline CDR1 and CDR2: SGHKS and YYEKEE (reference sequence). Trimming left V 0 bases short and J 5 bases short, with 8 bases between. The CDR3 length is 13 residues. This CDR3 reads CASSLEARETQYF. For the CDR3, the DNA is TGTGCCAGCAGCTTGGAGGCTAGGGAGACCCAGTACTTC.

This clone was detected only once. The chain uses TRBV28 and TRBJ2-7; D assignment may be TRBD1 or TRBD2 (6 bases each). The CDR3 runs 16 residues. Trimming removed 3 bases at V and 6 bases at J, with 21 bases between. CDR1 and CDR2 from the germline V gene are MDHEN and SYDVKM. The CDR3 region is CASSFLPGARVGEQYF. DNA for the CDR3: TGTGCCAGCAGTTTCCTTCCGGGGGCGAGGGTAGGCGAGCAGTACTTC.

The V call is TRBV5-6, the J call TRBJ1-2, with D unresolved. The germline V gene encodes CDR1 SGHDT and CDR2 YYEEEE. The CDR3 loop spans 15 amino acids. V was pared by 0 bases and J by 0 bases, with 9 bases between. For the CDR3, the DNA is TGTGCCAGCAGCTTGGGACACCTCTCTAACTATGGCTACACCTTC. Amino acids: CASSLGHLSNYGYTF.

V gene TRBV5-1 combines with J gene TRBJ1-4, with TRBD1 matching 8 bases. The CDR3 totals 15 residues. Germline V gives CDR1 SGHRS, CDR2 YFSETQ. Trimming removed 3 bases from V and 3 bases from J; junction bases left unmatched: 4. This chain's CDR3 is CASSSLTGANEKLFF. CDR3 coding DNA: TGCGCCAGCAGCTCCCTGACAGGGGCTAATGAAAAACTGTTTTTT.

The genes are TRBV7-9 and TRBJ1-5; D is unclear. Germline values: CDR1 SEHNR, CDR2 FQNEAQ (reference sequence). CDR3 size: 18 residues. V lost 5 bases and J 6 bases, leaving 26 bases between the germline ends. CDR3 amino acids: CASSTAGPPTGLSQPQHF. In DNA, the CDR3 is TGTGCCAGCAGCACCGCCGGGCCCCCGACGGGTTTGAGTCAGCCCCAGCATTTT.

This chain uses TRBV5-1 with TRBJ2-3; 12 nucleotides line up with TRBD2. After removal of 7 bases from V and 4 bases from J, the junction contained 4 bases not matched to a gene. Germline-derived CDR1 and CDR2 are SGHRS and YFSETQ. This CDR3 is 14 amino acids long. CDR3 DNA: TGCGCCAGCCACTGGACTAGCGGGGCAGATACGCAGTATTTT. Translation: CASHWTSGADTQYF.

The CDR3 here is CASSMWRDTDTQYF. Here the CDR3 DNA reads TGTGCCAGTAGTATGTGGCGGGACACAGATACGCAGTATTTT. The V call is TRBV19, the J call TRBJ2-3, with D possibly matching TRBD2 (6 bases). CDR1 and CDR2 (germline): LNHDA, SQIVND (reference sequence). The CDR3 has 14 amino acids. Trimming pared 3 bases from V and 2 bases from J, leaving 9 bases between. Filled out from reference TRBV19 and TRBJ2-3, the complete variable domain reads DGGITQSPKYLFRKEGQNVTLSCEQNLNHDAMYWYRQDPGQGLRLIYYSQIVNDFQKGDIAEGYSVSREKKESFPLTVTSAQKNPTAFYLCASSMWRDTDTQYFGPGTRLTVL.

The V call is TRBV28, the J call TRBJ2-3; 10 nucleotides align to TRBD1. The germline V gene has CDR1 MDHEN and CDR2 SYDVKM. V was pared by 5 bases and J by 3 bases, with 8 bases of the junction left unmatched. The CDR3 is 16 amino acids. This CDR3 is CASSPGQGRWTDTQYF. As DNA, the CDR3 is TGTGCCAGCAGTCCGGGACAGGGGAGGTGGACAGATACGCAGTATTTT.

This chain joins TRBV7-9 and TRBJ1-4; D is undetermined. V lost 5 bases, J lost 8 bases, and 21 bases lay in between. In germline, CDR1 is SEHNR, CDR2 FQNEAQ (reference sequence). The length of the CDR3 is 16 residues. The CDR3 loop is CASSVRARGRNEKLFF. The CDR3, as DNA: TGTGCCAGCAGCGTACGGGCCCGAGGGCGGAACGAAAAACTGTTTTTT.

The gene calls are TRBV9 and TRBJ2-1; possible D gene TRBD2, 6 bases. The germline V gene has CDR1 SGDLS and CDR2 YYNGEE. The V gene lost 0 bases and the J gene lost 7 bases, with 14 bases spanning the gap. The CDR3 runs to 15 residues. CDR3 bases: TGTGCCAGCAGCGTAGCTCCGGGAGTGCCGAATGAGCAGTTCTTC. Translation gives CASSVAPGVPNEQFF. The full variable domain, in which reference TRBV9 and TRBJ2-1 provide the parts outside the CDR3, is DSGVTQTPKHLITATGQRVTLRCSPRSGDLSVYWYQQSLDQGLQFLIQYYNGEERAKGNILERFSAQQFPDLHSELNLSSLELGDSALYFCASSVAPGVPNEQFFGPGTRLTVL.

This clone was counted a single time. The chain has TRBV6-1 and TRBJ1-1; D is undetermined. The CDR3 extends over 14 amino acids. Germline loops: CDR1 MNHNS, CDR2 SASEGT. Trimming left V 6 bases short and J 3 bases short, with 14 bases between. CDR3 nucleotide sequence: TGTGCCAGCAGCCCCGCTGGGCACCACACTGAAGCTTTCTTT. Translation gives CASSPAGHHTEAFF.

The rearrangement links TRBV6-5 to TRBJ2-2; no clear D. The CDR3 sequence is 14 residues long. Germline V gene sequence: CDR1 MNHEY, CDR2 SVGAGI. Trimming left V 1 base short and J 4 bases short, with 7 bases between. This CDR3 is CASSYFATTGELFF. DNA of the CDR3: TGTGCCAGCAGTTACTTCGCAACCACCGGGGAGCTGTTTTTT.

The chain is built from TRBV14 and TRBJ1-1; TRBD1 might be the D (6 bases). V gave up 3 bases and J gave up 4 bases, with 9 bases separating them. This CDR3 is built from 13 residues. CDR1 is SGHDN, CDR2 FVKESK, per germline. Here the CDR3 DNA reads TGTGCCAGCAGCCACACAGGGTCCACTGAAGCTTTCTTT. Translation: CASSHTGSTEAFF. Looking up the rest from reference TRBV14 and TRBJ1-1 gives the full variable domain: EAGVTQFPSHSVIEKGQTVTLRCDPISGHDNLYWYRRVMGKEIKFLLHFVKESKQDESGMPNNRFLAERTGGTYSTLKVQPAELEDSGVYFCASSHTGSTEAFFGQGTRLTVV.

This rearrangement joins TRBV7-3 to TRBJ2-5; 7 nucleotides line up with TRBD1. The CDR3 is 13 amino acids. J was trimmed by 4 bases and V by 5 bases; bases with no gene match: 4. Germline CDR1 and CDR2: SGHTA and FQGTGA. Here the CDR3 DNA reads TGTGCCAGCAGCCGGGGACAGTCAGAGACCCAGTACTTC. Protein sequence: CASSRGQSETQYF.

The chain joins TRBV30 to TRBJ1-1; D call uncertain. Trimming shortened V by 0 bases and J by 3 bases, and 14 bases separated the two germline ends. This CDR3 region has 15 residues. Germline V gives CDR1 GTSNPN, CDR2 SVGIG (reference sequence). The CDR3 reads CAWSVSYSGDTEAFF. The CDR3 nucleotides are TGTGCCTGGAGTGTGAGTTACAGCGGGGACACTGAAGCTTTCTTT.

The rearrangement links TRBV7-9 to TRBJ2-7; no clear D. V dropped 4 bases and J dropped 6 bases, with 10 bases sitting between them. The CDR3 totals 12 residues. In germline, CDR1 is SEHNR, CDR2 FQNEAQ (reference sequence). The CDR3 DNA sequence: TGTGCCAGCAGCTCGGGCATTCTCGAGCAGTACTTC. Amino acid sequence: CASSSGILEQYF. The whole variable domain, remainder taken from reference TRBV7-9 and TRBJ2-7, is DTGVSQNPRHKITKRGQNVTFRCDPISEHNRLYWYRQTLGQGPEFLTYFQNEAQLEKSRLLSDRFSAERPKGSFSTLEIQRTEQGDSAMYLCASSSGILEQYFGPGTRLTVT.

The chain couples TRBV6-1 to TRBJ2-7, with D perhaps being TRBD1 or TRBD2 (5 bases each). Germline-derived CDR1 and CDR2 are MNHNS and SASEGT. CDR3 size: 14 residues. Trimming shortened V by 1 base and J by 4 bases, and 11 bases separated the two germline ends. The CDR3 nucleotides read TGTGCCAGCAGTGAAGGTGGCAGGGAGTACGAGCAGTACTTC. It codes for CASSEGGREYEQYF.

Here the CDR3 DNA reads TGTGCCAGTACCACTCTCCCGAACACTGAAGCTTTCTTT. Translating it yields CASTTLPNTEAFF. The rearrangement joins TRBV19 to TRBJ1-1; D unclear. Germline assignment: CDR1 LNHDA and CDR2 SQIVND (reference sequence). Between the trimmed V and J ends, which lost 7 bases and 1 base, there was a span of 10 bases. CDR3 length: 13 residues. The full variable domain, in which reference TRBV19 and TRBJ1-1 provide the parts outside the CDR3, is DGGITQSPKYLFRKEGQNVTLSCEQNLNHDAMYWYRQDPGQGLRLIYYSQIVNDFQKGDIAEGYSVSREKKESFPLTVTSAQKNPTAFYLCASTTLPNTEAFFGQGTRLTVV.

V is TRBV18 and J is TRBJ2-7; 8 bases align to TRBD1. Germline CDR1 KGHSH, CDR2 LQKENI. There are 16 residues in the CDR3. The trim removed 1 base at V and 4 bases at J, leaving 9 bases unmatched. CDR3 in amino acids: CASSPRQGAYEYEQYF. The CDR3 nucleotides are TGTGCCAGCTCACCACGCCAGGGGGCGTATGAGTACGAGCAGTACTTC.

This chain joins TRBV5-1 and TRBJ2-2; possibly TRBD1 for D (6 bases). Germline V CDR1 and CDR2: SGHRS, YFSETQ. Trimming shortened V by 4 bases and J by 2 bases, and 18 bases separated the two germline ends. The CDR3 length is 17 residues. The CDR3 is CASSPGSGTPNTGELFF. CDR3 nucleotides: TGCGCCAGCAGCCCCGGGTCCGGGACACCCAACACCGGGGAGCTGTTTTTT.

V and J are TRBV14 and TRBJ2-1; 7 positions match TRBD2. Germline loops: CDR1 SGHDN, CDR2 FVKESK. J was trimmed by 7 bases and V by 1 base; bases with no gene match: 13. The CDR3 covers 17 residues. CDR3 DNA: TGTGCCAGCAGCCAAGCACCATCGGGGGACTACCGGAATGAGCAGTTCTTC. Translation gives CASSQAPSGDYRNEQFF.

J is TRBJ2-7 and V is TRBV7-2, with no clear D. Per the germline V gene, CDR1 is SGHTA and CDR2 is FQGNSA. The V end lost 6 bases, the J end lost 5 bases, and 17 bases lay between the germline ends. CDR3 length: 14 residues. The CDR3 region has the DNA TGTGCCAGCAGTCTCATGGCCAGCATCAACGAGCAGTACTTC. Protein product: CASSLMASINEQYF.

As for this clone: The same CDR3 arises from other DNA sequences in this sample as well. This chain links TRBV9 with TRBJ2-3, with D unresolved. Germline V CDR1 and CDR2: SGDLS, YYNGEE. V was shortened by 3 bases and J by 1 base, with 12 bases between the two germline ends. CDR3 length equals 15 residues. The CDR3 nucleotides are TGTGCCAGCAGCGCGCTGGCGTTGGGCACAGATACGCAGTATTTT. Translated, it gives CASSALALGTDTQYF.